This record looks at one T cell receptor beta chain sequence and its context. This clonotype was seen at least ten times. Its antigen is still unknown. No quality values exist for individual bases; no much larger clone is one base distant. The CDR3, cysteine through phenylalanine, is 15 amino acids long. Here the CDR3 DNA is all that survives: 45 bases in frame from base 1. The germline V gene supplies CDR1 MNHNS and CDR2 SASEGT. Unmatched junction bases come to 8, with V trimmed by 3 bases and J by 5 bases. This specimen comes from a study of beta chain bispecific antibodies for T cell cancers (TCRdb year 2021). Study-wide context: Healthy donor T cells were cocultured with T cell leukemia lines and bispecific antibodies, then TRBV sequencing of surviving cells measured the depletion of each TRBV family. Surface TRBV12 (TRBV12-3) was expressed by Jurkat cells, and surface TRBV5-5 was expressed by HPB-ALL cells. Summary of the overall study and its limitations: Cross-reactivity of the anti-TRBV5-5 antibody with TRBV5-6 was attributed to high sequence similarity between the two genes. Apart from the targeted and closely related genes, all other TRBV family members appeared to be unaffected by the TRBV-directed bispecific antibodies. Relative to anti-CD19, the TRBV12-3 share of total TRBV signal was reduced by 98.9% after anti-TRBV12 exposure, whereas a nonsignificant 36.5% decrease was observed for TRBV12-4. Leukemia cell line cells were mixed with normal T cells in each sequenced sample, and most of the targeted TRBV signal was derived from the leukemia cells rather than from the normal T cells.

The sample's treatment or condition label, in plain terms: alpha-V12: anti-TRBV12 scFv linked to anti-CD3 scFv. T cells were expanded from blood mononuclear cells for roughly three days using either anti-CD3 antibody OKT3 or CD3/CD28 Dynabeads. For the anti-TRBV12 bispecific sample, Jurkat leukemia cells were cocultured with normal T cells, and the comparison was a control coculture using an anti-CD19 bispecific. Expanded T cells were maintained in RPMI 1640 supplemented with 10% fetal bovine serum, recombinant human IL-2 (approximately 99 IU/ml) and IL-7 (roughly 5.1 ng/ml). Each coculture contained roughly 5 x 10^4 normal T cells, roughly 5 x 10^4 target cells and bispecific antibody in around 0.1 mL and was incubated for around 18 hours at 37 degrees C. Every bispecific antibody was made of two single-chain variable fragments, expressed in a single-chain diabody format carrying a His tag. Effector T cells came from healthy human donors; peripheral blood mononuclear cells were isolated from leukapheresis samples by Ficoll density gradient centrifugation.

The libraries included unique molecular identifier barcodes, and the barcodes were used to quantify clonotypes. Qiagen AllPrep DNA/RNA Micro kits were used to isolate total RNA, and an Agilent TapeStation was used to check RNA quality. TCR beta libraries were constructed by 5' RACE, in which cDNA synthesis was followed by two PCR steps with TCR beta constant-region gene-specific primers. An Illumina MiSeq platform was used to sequence the TCR beta libraries. The original pipeline was this. Reads were processed with MIGEC, MiXCR and VDJtools. Clonotype frequency was calculated as the fraction of unique molecular identifiers assigned to a given clonotype among all unique molecular identifiers in the sample. Nonfunctional TRBV genes listed as pseudogenes or open reading frames in IMGT, such as TRBV1, TRBV12-1 and TRBV21, were excluded. The raw public reads went through TCRdb reprocessing: fastp at Q25, MiXCR clone calling, in-frame beta chains kept. Each CDR3 protein gets just one entry, which takes the most common genes and DNA from the rows behind it. These V and J calls rely on TCRdb rather than the paper's analysis. The sample includes about 20,000 distinct CDR3 sequences, with approximately 2% observed a single time. The ten largest clones represent approximately 5.4% of the sample.

This chain is built from TRBV6-1 and TRBJ1-1, and 8 junction bases match TRBD1. This sequence originates from a human donor in good health. Some clones in this sample may be carry-over from other donors' samples. The sequencing used healthy donor T cells cultured with leukemia cells, collected from a culture containing a bispecific antibody targeting TCR Vbeta12. In nucleotides, the sequence is TGTGCCAGCAGTGAGTCACGACAGGGGAAGACTGAAGCTTTCTTT. Translated, this is CASSESRQGKTEAFF.